The TCR beta chain under discussion was sequenced for a study of tumor-infiltrating lymphocytes in primary liver carcinoma. Study-level background: With diameters of about 4 to 11 cm, tumors were stage T1-T3 N0M0.

Unsorted bulk tissue (roughly 20-31 mg) underwent RNA and DNA co-extraction. There are 15 residues in the CDR3. Germline CDR1 reads ENHRY; CDR2 reads SYGVKD. In the case of this clonotype: The antigen is not known. An end of the junction does not agree with germline; a read error may underlie this.

cDNA specific to TCR beta was made from 500 ng of total RNA, with a constant-region primer employed for priming. Three-round nested multiplex PCR performed with slightly modified ARM-PCR produced the TCR beta libraries. PCR rounds one and two used TRBV1-TRBV30 forward primers with a C-beta reverse primer for about 11 cycles each. TCRdb called the multiplex PCR reads again in MiXCR, with one record for every CDR3 protein. The table shows 75,000 to 90,000 distinct CDR3 sequences, with 60% to 75% occurring only once. Study-wide results and limits: The study found tumor-adjacent and tumor-blood pairs overlapped less than tumor region pairs. Tumors carried a top-250-clone fraction significantly exceeding that of blood (p = 0.039). The study found only about 8-24% of top clones in all five tumor regions.

The V gene is TRBV10-3, the J gene TRBJ1-5, with D possibly matching TRBD1 (5 bases). The TCR comes from a man aged 35 to 55 with primary liver carcinoma and hepatitis B virus infection. Sequencing input: liver tumor tissue from sampling region 1. As for subset: tumor region T1, superior pole. Written as DNA, the CDR3 is TGTGCCATCACCTCACACGGGGGTAGCAATAAGCCCCAGCATTTT. Translation gives CAITSHGGSNKPQHF.